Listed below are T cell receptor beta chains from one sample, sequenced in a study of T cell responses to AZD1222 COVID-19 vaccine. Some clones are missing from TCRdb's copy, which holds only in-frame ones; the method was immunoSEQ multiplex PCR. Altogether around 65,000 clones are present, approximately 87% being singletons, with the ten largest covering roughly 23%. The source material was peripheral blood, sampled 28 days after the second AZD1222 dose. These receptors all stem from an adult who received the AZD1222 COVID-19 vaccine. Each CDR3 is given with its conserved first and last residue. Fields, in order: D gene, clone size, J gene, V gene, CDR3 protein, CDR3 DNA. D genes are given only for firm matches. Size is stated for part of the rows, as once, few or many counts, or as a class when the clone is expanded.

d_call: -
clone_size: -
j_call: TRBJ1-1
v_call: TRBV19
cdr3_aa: CASSIDPEDNTEAFF
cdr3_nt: TGTGCCAGTAGTATAGATCCGGAGGACAACACTGAAGCTTTCTTT

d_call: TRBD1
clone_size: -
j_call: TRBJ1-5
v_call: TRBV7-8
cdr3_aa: CASSMGQGDQPQHF
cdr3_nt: TGTGCCAGCAGCATGGGACAGGGAGATCAGCCCCAGCATTTT

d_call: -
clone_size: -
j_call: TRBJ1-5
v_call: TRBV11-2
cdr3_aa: CASSLEGSSQPQHF
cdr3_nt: TGTGCCAGCAGCTTGGAGGGTTCTAGCCAGCCCCAGCATTTT

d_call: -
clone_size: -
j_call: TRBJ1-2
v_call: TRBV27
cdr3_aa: CASRLGTPNYGYTF
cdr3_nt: TGTGCCAGCAGACTCGGGACACCCAACTATGGCTACACCTTC

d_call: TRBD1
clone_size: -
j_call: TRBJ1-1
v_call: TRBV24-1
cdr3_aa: CATSDYRGTEAFF
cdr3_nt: TGTGCCACCAGTGATTACAGGGGAACTGAAGCTTTCTTT

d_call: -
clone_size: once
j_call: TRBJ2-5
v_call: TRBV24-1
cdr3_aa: CATSGDPKGETQYF
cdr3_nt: TGTGCCACCAGTGGGGACCCCAAGGGAGAGACCCAGTACTTC

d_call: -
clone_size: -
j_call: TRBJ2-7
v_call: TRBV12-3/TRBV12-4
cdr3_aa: CASRQGSINEQYF
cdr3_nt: TGTGCCAGCCGCCAAGGCAGTATCAACGAGCAGTACTTC

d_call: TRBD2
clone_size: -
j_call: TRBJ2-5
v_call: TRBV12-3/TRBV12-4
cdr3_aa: CASTNGRAETQYF
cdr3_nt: TGTGCCAGCACCAACGGGAGGGCGGAGACCCAGTACTTC

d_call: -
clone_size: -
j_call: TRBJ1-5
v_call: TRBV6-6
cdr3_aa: CASSLDGGRPQHF
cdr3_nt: TGTGCCAGCAGCTTGGACGGCGGGAGGCCCCAGCATTTT

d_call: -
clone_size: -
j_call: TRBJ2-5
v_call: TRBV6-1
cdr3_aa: CASSEGIVGRTQETQYF
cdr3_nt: TGTGCCAGCAGTGAAGGTATCGTGGGCAGGACCCAAGAGACCCAGTACTTC

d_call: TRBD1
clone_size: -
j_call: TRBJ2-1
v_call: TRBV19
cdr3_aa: CASSPQGYNEQFF
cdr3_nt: TGTGCCAGTAGCCCACAGGGGTACAATGAGCAGTTCTTC

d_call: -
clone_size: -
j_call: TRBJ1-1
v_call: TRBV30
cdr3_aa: CAWRGGPTEAFF
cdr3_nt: TGTGCCTGGAGGGGCGGACCCACTGAAGCTTTCTTT

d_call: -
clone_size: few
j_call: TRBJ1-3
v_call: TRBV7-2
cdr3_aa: CASSSAGVGNTIYF
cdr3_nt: TGTGCCAGCAGCTCAGCAGGGGTGGGAAACACCATATATTTT

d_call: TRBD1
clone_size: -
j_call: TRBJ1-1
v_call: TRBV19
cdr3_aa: CASSIVGGGRKTEAFF
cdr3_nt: TGTGCCAGTAGTATAGTCGGAGGGGGCCGAAAGACTGAAGCTTTCTTT

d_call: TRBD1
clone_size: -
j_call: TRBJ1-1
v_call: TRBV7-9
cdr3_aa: CASSDYFGQDPEAFF
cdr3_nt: TGTGCCAGCAGCGATTACTTCGGACAGGACCCTGAAGCTTTCTTT

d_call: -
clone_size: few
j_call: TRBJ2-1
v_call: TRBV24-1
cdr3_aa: CATSDGLKGQFF
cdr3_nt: TGTGCCACCAGTGATGGACTGAAGGGGCAGTTCTTC